The rows below give T cell receptor beta chains drawn from one sample of a study of tumor and adjacent non-tumor tissue in lung cancer. In TCRdb, the multiplex PCR reads were re-called with MiXCR into one record per CDR3 protein. The sample yields about 75,000 distinct CDR3 sequences, 55% to 70% seen once. Sequencing was done on a sample of distant non-tumor lung tissue. The receptors were gathered from a woman aged 50 to 60 with non-small cell lung cancer. CDR3s include the opening cysteine and the closing phenylalanine or tryptophan. A D gene is named only where the DNA matches it firmly. Clone size appears in some rows only: once, few, many, or a class for an expanded clone.

v_call	j_call	d_call	clone_size	cdr3_length	cdr3_nt	cdr3_aa
TRBV11-1	TRBJ2-7	TRBD1	few	14	TGTGCCAGGAGCCACTGGGACAGCTCGTACGAGCAGTACTTC	CARSHWDSSYEQYF
TRBV20-1	TRBJ1-5	-	many	15	TGCAGTGCTAGAAATACATTAGGTACAAATCAGCCCCAGCATTTT	CSARNTLGTNQPQHF
TRBV7-8	TRBJ2-7	-	-	17	TGTGCCAGCAGCTGGATCCGGGACACAGTCTTATCCTACGAGCAGTACTTC	CASSWIRDTVLSYEQYF
TRBV7-3	TRBJ2-7	TRBD2	few	15	TGTGCCAGCAGCCCCGGGGCTAGCGGAGGCTACGAGCAGTACTTC	CASSPGASGGYEQYF
TRBV11-2	TRBJ1-5	-	-	13	TGTACCAGCAGTGAAGACGGGAACCAGCCCCAGCATTTT	CTSSEDGNQPQHF
TRBV6-6	TRBJ2-3	TRBD2	many	14	TGTGCCAGTAAGCGGGGCGCTAGCACAGATACGCAGTATTTT	CASKRGASTDTQYF
TRBV7-8	TRBJ1-4	-	once	15	TGTGCCAGCAGCTTGATAGACAACACTAATGAAAAACTGTCTTTT	CASSLIDNTNEKLSF
TRBV5-4	TRBJ2-1	-	many	13	TGTGCCAGCAGCGAGGTTGACAGTTATGAGCAGTTCTTC	CASSEVDSYEQFF
TRBV6-1	TRBJ1-2	TRBD1	many	17	TGTGCCAGCAGTGAAGGCTGGGGGTCCACGACAGGGCCTGGCTACACCTTC	CASSEGWGSTTGPGYTF
TRBV5-1	TRBJ1-6	TRBD1	-	17	TGCGCCAGCAGCTTGACGGACAGGGTCTTGGATAATTCACCCCTCCACTTT	CASSLTDRVLDNSPLHF
TRBV11-1	TRBJ2-3	-	-	14	TGTGCCAGCAGCATAGTTACAGGGACTGTTACGCAGTATTTT	CASSIVTGTVTQYF
TRBV5-1	TRBJ2-7	-	few	15	TGCGCCAGCGGTCAGATGCCCATGGGGGAATACGAGCAGTACTTC	CASGQMPMGEYEQYF
TRBV14	TRBJ2-5	-	-	13	TGTGCCAGCAGCCAGCAGGATAGTGAGACCCAGCACTTC	CASSQQDSETQHF
TRBV20-1	TRBJ2-7	TRBD2	-	12	TGCACTTGGGCGGGAGGATCCTACGAGCAGTACTTC	CTWAGGSYEQYF
TRBV20-1	TRBJ2-1	-	once	21	TGCAGTGCTATTCCGATCGGGGGACAGGGATTAGCGGGAGGACGGGGTAATGAGCAGTTCTTC	CSAIPIGGQGLAGGRGNEQFF
TRBV28	TRBJ2-7	TRBD1	-	15	TGTGCCAGCAATTTACTCAGGACAGGGGGCTACGAGCAGTACTTC	CASNLLRTGGYEQYF
TRBV4-3	TRBJ2-1	-	few	15	TGCGCCAGCAGCCAAGACGGGGGAGGACACGATGAACAGTTCTTC	CASSQDGGGHDEQFF
TRBV5-4	TRBJ2-5	-	-	15	TGCGCCAGCAGCCTACGTTGTGACAAGAAAGAGACCCAGTACTTC	CASSLRCDKKETQYF
TRBV11-2	TRBJ2-7	-	-	19	TGTGCCAGCAGCTTAGTCCCTATGAGGGGCTCAACGGGACACTACGAGCAGTACTTC	CASSLVPMRGSTGHYEQYF
TRBV10-1	TRBJ2-1	-	-	15	TGCGCCAGCAGTTATCAGGTAAATCCCTACAATGAGCAGTTCTTC	CASSYQVNPYNEQFF
TRBV28	TRBJ1-1	-	-	17	TGTGCCAGCCCGAAACCCCTCGGGACAACCGAGGGGACTGAAACTTTCTTT	CASPKPLGTTEGTETFF
TRBV20-1	TRBJ2-7	-	-	14	TGCAGTGCTAGTAGTGGGGGGACAGACTACGAACAGTACTTC	CSASSGGTDYEQYF
TRBV11-2	TRBJ2-3	-	-	17	TGTGCCAGCAGCTTAGATAGTAGCTGGGGGAGCACAGATACGCAGTATTTT	CASSLDSSWGSTDTQYF
TRBV6-2/TRBV6-3	TRBJ1-2	-	-	16	TGTGCCAGCAGCCCCCAGTCCGCGATAAGGAACTATGGCCACGCCTTC	CASSPQSAIRNYGHAF
TRBV5-4	TRBJ2-2	TRBD2	-	14	TGCGCCAGCAGTTCGACTAGCGGGACCGGGGAGCTGTTTTTT	CASSSTSGTGELFF
TRBV18	TRBJ1-5	-	-	12	TGTGCCAGCTCTGGGGCTGATCAGCCCCAGCATTTT	CASSGADQPQHF